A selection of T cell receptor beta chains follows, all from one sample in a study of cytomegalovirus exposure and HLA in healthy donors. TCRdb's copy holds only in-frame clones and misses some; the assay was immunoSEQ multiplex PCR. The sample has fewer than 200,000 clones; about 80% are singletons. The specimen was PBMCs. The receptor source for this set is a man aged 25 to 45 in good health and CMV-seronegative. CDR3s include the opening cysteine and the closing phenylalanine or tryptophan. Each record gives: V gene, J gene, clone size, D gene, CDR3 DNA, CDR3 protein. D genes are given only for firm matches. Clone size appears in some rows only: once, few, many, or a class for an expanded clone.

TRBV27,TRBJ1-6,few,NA,TGTGCCAGCAGTTCGCGGGAGAACTATAATTCACCCCTCCACTTT,CASSSRENYNSPLHF
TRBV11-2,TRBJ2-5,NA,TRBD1,TGTGCCAGCAGCCTCGACAGGGGAGGAGAGACCCAGTACTTC,CASSLDRGGETQYF
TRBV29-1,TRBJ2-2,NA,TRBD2,TGCAGCACTTCCGGGACTAGCGGGATCGTGACCGGGGAGCTGTTTTTT,CSTSGTSGIVTGELFF
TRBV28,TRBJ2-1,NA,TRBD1,TGTGCCAGCAGTTTATGGACAGGGGGGTACAATGAGCAGTTCTTC,CASSLWTGGYNEQFF
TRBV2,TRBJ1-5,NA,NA,TGTGCCAGCAGTGGGATCCCGGGGGATAGCAATCAGCCCCAGCATTTT,CASSGIPGDSNQPQHF
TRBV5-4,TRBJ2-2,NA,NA,TGTGCCAGCAGCTACAGGGACGGGACCGGGGAGCTGTTTTTT,CASSYRDGTGELFF
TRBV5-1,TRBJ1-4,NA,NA,TGCGCCAGCAGCCCGGCGGGGGGGAGGACTAATGAAAAACTGTTTTTT,CASSPAGGRTNEKLFF
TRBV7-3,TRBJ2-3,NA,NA,TGTGCCAGCAGCCCGCTAGCGATCGCAGATACGCAGTATTTT,CASSPLAIADTQYF
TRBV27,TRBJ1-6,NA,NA,TGTGCCAGCAGTTTACGACGCCGGACTTGGGATAGCTCCTATAATTCACCCCTCCACTTT,CASSLRRRTWDSSYNSPLHF
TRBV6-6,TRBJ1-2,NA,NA,TGTGCCAGCAGTTACTCTTCCGTCCTTTCTAACTATGGCTACACCTTC,CASSYSSVLSNYGYTF
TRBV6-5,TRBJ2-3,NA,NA,TGTGCCAGCAGTTTTCGGACAGCGACAGATACGCAGTATTTT,CASSFRTATDTQYF
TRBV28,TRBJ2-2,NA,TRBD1,TGTGCCAGCAGTCGGGACAGGACGGACACCGGGGAGCTGTTTTTT,CASSRDRTDTGELFF
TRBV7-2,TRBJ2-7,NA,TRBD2,TGTGCCAGCAGCTTTGGGACGGGAGGTCTCGAGCAGTACTTC,CASSFGTGGLEQYF
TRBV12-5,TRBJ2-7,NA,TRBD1,TGTGCTAGTGGTTTGGACCCGGGACAGGGGGTCTACGAGCAGTACTTC,CASGLDPGQGVYEQYF
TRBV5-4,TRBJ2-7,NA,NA,TGTGCCAGCAGCTTTGGGACGGGAGCCCACGAGCAGTACTTC,CASSFGTGAHEQYF
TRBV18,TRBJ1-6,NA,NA,TGTGCCAGCTCATCCCGCTCCTATAATTCACCCCTCCACTTT,CASSSRSYNSPLHF
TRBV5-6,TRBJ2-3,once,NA,TGTGCCAGCAGCTTGGAGCTAGCGTTCAGGACGGATACGCAGTATTTT,CASSLELAFRTDTQYF
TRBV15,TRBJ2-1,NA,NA,TGTGCCACCAGGCGCGAAGACACCAACTACAATGAGCAGTTCTTC,CATRREDTNYNEQFF
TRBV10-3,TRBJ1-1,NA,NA,TGTGCCATCAGTGATGTGTATGAAGCTTTCTTT,CAISDVYEAFF
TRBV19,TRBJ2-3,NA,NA,TGTGCCAGCCACCAAAGGGGCACTACAGATACGCAGTATTTT,CASHQRGTTDTQYF
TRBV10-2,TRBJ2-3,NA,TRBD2,TGCGCCAGCAGCCTGGGACTAGCGGTAACAGATACGCAGTATTTT,CASSLGLAVTDTQYF
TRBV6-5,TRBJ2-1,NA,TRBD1,TGTGCCAGCAGTTCCGGACAGGAAAGTAGGGCACGGCAGTTCTTC,CASSSGQESRARQFF
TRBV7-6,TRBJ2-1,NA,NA,TGTGCCAACCGAGACGGGAACGACAATGAGCAGTTCTTC,CANRDGNDNEQFF
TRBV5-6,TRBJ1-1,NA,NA,TGTGCCAGCAGCTTGGGACACATGAACACTGAAGCTTTCTTT,CASSLGHMNTEAFF
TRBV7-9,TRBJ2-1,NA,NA,TGTGCCAGCAGCTCATTCCTACGACTCATGGCCGAAAAGCAGTTCTTC,CASSSFLRLMAEKQFF
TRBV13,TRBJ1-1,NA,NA,TGTGCCAGCAGCTCCCAGGGCGTTTATACTGAAGCTTTCTTT,CASSSQGVYTEAFF
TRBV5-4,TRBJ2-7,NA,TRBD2,TGTGCCAGCAGCGACAGCGGGGGTTCCTACGAGCAGTACTTC,CASSDSGGSYEQYF
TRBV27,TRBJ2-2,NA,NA,TGTGCCAGCAGTTTAGTGGCGGGCAGGGGCAACGGGGAGCTGTTTTTT,CASSLVAGRGNGELFF
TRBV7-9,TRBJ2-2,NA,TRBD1,TGTGCCAGCTTGGGGGACAGGAGAAACACCGGGGAGCTGTTTTTT,CASLGDRRNTGELFF
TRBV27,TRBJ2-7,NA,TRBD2,TGTGCCAGCAGTCAGGCGGGAGGGCCGGGTGAGCAGTACTTC,CASSQAGGPGEQYF
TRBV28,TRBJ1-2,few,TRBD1,TGTGCCAGCGGTTCCGGGACAGTTTATGGCTACACCTTC,CASGSGTVYGYTF
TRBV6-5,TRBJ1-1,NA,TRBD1,TGTGCCAGCAGTTACAGGACAGGGGCAAACACTGAAGCTTTCTTT,CASSYRTGANTEAFF
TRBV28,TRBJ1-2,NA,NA,TGTGCCAGCACCCCTCCAGGGGAGCTCTATGGCTACACCTTC,CASTPPGELYGYTF
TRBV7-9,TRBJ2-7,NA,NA,TGTTCCAGCAGCCGAACATCTCTCGAGCAGTACTTC,CSSSRTSLEQYF
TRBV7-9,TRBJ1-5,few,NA,TGTGCCAGCAGCTCTCAAGGGGCCCAGCATTTT,CASSSQGAQHF
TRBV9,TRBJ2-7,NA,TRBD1,TGTGCCAGCAGCGTAGGGGACAGCCCTTACGAGCAGTACTTC,CASSVGDSPYEQYF
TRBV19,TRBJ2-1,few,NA,TGTGCCAGTACTGGAGGGACGCCCCCGGCCTACAATGAGCAGTTCTTC,CASTGGTPPAYNEQFF
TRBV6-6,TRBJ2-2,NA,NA,TGTGCCAGCAGTTATCTTAGAACCGGGGAGCTGTTTTTT,CASSYLRTGELFF
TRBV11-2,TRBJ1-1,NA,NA,TGTGCCAGCACCGGGGTTGCGTACACTGAAGCTTTCTTT,CASTGVAYTEAFF
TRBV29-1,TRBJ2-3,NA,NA,TGCAGCGTTGAGGGTCAGGGGACGTCAGATACGCAGTATTTT,CSVEGQGTSDTQYF
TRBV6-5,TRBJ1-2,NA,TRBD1,TGTGCCAGCAGTTACAGGCTGGACAGGGGGCCGGTCGGCTACACCTTC,CASSYRLDRGPVGYTF
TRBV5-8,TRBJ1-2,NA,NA,TGTGCCAGCAGCTTTGTTTCTACCCCCCGGTATGGCTACACCTTC,CASSFVSTPRYGYTF
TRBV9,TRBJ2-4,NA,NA,TGTGCCAGCAGCGTAGAGGTAGGGGGTTGGAAAAACATTCAGTACTTC,CASSVEVGGWKNIQYF
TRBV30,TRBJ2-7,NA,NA,TGTGCCTGGGTTAATATGGACAGCGGTCCCTACGAGCAGTACTTC,CAWVNMDSGPYEQYF
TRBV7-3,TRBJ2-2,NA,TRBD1,TGTGCCAGCAGCCATTCGGACAGGGGGAACACCGGGGAGCTGTTTTTT,CASSHSDRGNTGELFF
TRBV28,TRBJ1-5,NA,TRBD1,TGTGCCAGCAGTTTATTCGGCGCAGGGGGTCATCAGCCCCAGCATTTT,CASSLFGAGGHQPQHF
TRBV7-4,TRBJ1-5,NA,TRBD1,TGTGCCAGCAGCCCTGGGACAGGGAGGTTGAGCAATCAGCCCCAGCATTTT,CASSPGTGRLSNQPQHF
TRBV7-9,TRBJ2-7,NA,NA,TGTGCCAGCAGCGCAACAGGGATATGGTACGAGCAGTACTTC,CASSATGIWYEQYF
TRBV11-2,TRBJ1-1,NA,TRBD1,TGTGCCAGCAGCTCCCAGGGGGAGTTGGGTTGGTACACTGAAGCTTTCTTT,CASSSQGELGWYTEAFF
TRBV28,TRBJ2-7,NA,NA,TGTGCCAGCAGTTTACTTATCGGCGAGCAGTACTTC,CASSLLIGEQYF
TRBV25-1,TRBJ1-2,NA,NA,TGTGCCAGCAGTGGCGGTCCCTATGGCTACACCTTC,CASSGGPYGYTF
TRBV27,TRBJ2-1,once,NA,TGTGCCAGCAGTTTAGGCGGGACTTACAATGAGCAGTTCTTC,CASSLGGTYNEQFF
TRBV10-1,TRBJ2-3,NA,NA,TGCGCCAGCAGTTCTGTACGGGAAGCAGATACGCAGTATTTT,CASSSVREADTQYF
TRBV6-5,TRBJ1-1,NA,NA,TGTGCCTCCTTACGGAGGGGCTCGAACACTGAAGCTTTCTTT,CASLRRGSNTEAFF
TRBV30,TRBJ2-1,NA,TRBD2,TGTGCCTGGAGTGGGCAAGCGGGGGGTGTCAATGAGCAGTTCTTC,CAWSGQAGGVNEQFF
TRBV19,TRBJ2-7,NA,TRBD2,TGTGCCAGTAACACACCGGCGGGGGGCTACGAGCAGTACTTC,CASNTPAGGYEQYF